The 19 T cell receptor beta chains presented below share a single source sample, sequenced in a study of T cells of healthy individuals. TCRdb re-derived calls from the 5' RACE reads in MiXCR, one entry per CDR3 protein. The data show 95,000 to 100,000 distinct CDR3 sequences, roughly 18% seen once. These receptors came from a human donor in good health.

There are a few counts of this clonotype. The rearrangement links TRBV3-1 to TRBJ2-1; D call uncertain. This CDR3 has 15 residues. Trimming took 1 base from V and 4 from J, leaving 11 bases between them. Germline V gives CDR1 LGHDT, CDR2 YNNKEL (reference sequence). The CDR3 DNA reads TGTGCCAGCAGCCAAGGCTCAGGTACTTACAATGAGCAGTTCTTC. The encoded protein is CASSQGSGTYNEQFF.

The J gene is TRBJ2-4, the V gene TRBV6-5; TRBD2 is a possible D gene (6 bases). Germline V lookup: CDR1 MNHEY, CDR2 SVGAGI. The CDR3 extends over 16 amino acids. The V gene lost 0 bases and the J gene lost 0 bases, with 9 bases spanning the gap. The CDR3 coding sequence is TGTGCCAGCAGTTACTCGGGGAGGATAGCCAAAAACATTCAGTACTTC. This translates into CASSYSGRIAKNIQYF.

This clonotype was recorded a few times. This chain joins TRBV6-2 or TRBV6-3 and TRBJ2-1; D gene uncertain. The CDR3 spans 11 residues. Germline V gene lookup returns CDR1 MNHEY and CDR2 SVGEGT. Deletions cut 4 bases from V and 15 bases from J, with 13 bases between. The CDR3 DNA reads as TGTGCCAGCAGTTCCGGGTTAGGCGGGTTCTTC. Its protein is CASSSGLGGFF.

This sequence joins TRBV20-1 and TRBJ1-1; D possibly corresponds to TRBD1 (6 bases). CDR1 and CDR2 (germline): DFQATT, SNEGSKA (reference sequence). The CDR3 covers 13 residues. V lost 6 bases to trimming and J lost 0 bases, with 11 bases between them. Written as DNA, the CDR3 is TGCAGTGCCCCGGACAGATTGAACACTGAAGCTTTCTTT. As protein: CSAPDRLNTEAFF.

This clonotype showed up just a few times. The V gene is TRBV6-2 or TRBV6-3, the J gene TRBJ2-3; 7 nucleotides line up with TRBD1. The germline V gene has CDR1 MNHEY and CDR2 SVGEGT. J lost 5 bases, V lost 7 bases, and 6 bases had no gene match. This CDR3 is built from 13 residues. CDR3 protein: CASKLPGGDTQYF. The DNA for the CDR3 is TGTGCCAGCAAACTCCCAGGGGGAGATACGCAGTATTTT.

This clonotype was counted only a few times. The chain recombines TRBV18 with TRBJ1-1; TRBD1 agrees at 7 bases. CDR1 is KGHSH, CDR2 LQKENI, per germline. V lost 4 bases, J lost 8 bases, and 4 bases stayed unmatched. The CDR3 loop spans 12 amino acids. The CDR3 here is CASSRTGREAFF. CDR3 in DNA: TGTGCCAGCTCACGGACAGGTCGGGAAGCTTTCTTT.

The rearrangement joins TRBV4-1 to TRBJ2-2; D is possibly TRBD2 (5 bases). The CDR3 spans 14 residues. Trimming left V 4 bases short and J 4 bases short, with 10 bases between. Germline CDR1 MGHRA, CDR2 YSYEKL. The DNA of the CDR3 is TGCGCCAGCAGCCCTCGAGAGGGCACCGGGGAGCTGTTTTTT. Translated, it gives CASSPREGTGELFF.

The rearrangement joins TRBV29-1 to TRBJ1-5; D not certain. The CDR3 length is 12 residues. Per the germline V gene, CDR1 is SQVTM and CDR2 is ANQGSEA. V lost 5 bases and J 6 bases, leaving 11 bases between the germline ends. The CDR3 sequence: CSVRTEGQPQHF. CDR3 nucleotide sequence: TGCAGCGTTCGAACCGAGGGTCAGCCCCAGCATTTT. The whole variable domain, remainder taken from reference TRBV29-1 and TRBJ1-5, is SAVISQKPSRDICQRGTSLTIQCQVDSQVTMMFWYRQQPGQSLTLIATANQGSEATYESGFVIDKFPISRPNLTFSTLTVSNMSPEDSSIYLCSVRTEGQPQHFGDGTRLSIL.

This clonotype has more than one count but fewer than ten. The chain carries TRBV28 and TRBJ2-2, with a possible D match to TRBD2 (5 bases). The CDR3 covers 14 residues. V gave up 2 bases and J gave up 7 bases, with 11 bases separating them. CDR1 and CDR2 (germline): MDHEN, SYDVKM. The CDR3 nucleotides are TGTGCCAGCAGTTTAGCTAGCCCGTTCGGGGAGCTGTTTTTT. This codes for CASSLASPFGELFF.

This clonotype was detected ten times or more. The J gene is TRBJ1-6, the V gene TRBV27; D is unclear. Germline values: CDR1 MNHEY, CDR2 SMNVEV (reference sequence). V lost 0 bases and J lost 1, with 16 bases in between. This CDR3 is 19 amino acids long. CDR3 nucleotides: TGTGCCAGCAGTTTATCGACGGGAGTGTTTGGGTCCTATAATTCACCCCTCCACTTT. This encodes CASSLSTGVFGSYNSPLHF.

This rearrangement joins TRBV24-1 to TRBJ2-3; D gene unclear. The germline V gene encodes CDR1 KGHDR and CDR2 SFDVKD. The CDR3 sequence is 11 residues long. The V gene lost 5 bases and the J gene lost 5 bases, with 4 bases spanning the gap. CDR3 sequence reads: CATSAQDTQYF. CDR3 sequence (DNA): TGTGCCACCAGTGCTCAAGATACGCAGTATTTT.

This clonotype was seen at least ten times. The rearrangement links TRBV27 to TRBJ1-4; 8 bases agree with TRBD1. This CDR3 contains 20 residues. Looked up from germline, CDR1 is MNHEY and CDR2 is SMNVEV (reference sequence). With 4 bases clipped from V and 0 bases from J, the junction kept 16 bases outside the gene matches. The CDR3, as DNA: TGTGCCAGCAGTTCCGCAAGGACAGGGTGGTGGGAAGCAACTAATGAAAAACTGTTTTTT. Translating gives CASSSARTGWWEATNEKLFF.

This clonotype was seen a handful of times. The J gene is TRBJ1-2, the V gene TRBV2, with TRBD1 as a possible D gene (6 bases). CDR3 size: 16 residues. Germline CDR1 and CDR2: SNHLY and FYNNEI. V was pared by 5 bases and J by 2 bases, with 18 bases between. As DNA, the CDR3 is TGTGCCAGCAGTCACAGGGAAACACTCCGAAACTATGGCTACACCTTC. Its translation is CASSHRETLRNYGYTF.

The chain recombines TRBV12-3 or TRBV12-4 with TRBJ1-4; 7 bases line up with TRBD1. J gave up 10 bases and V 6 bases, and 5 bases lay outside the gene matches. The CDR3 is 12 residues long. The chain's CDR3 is CASRGDSGKLFF. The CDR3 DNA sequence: TGTGCCAGCAGGGGGGACAGTGGAAAACTGTTTTTT.

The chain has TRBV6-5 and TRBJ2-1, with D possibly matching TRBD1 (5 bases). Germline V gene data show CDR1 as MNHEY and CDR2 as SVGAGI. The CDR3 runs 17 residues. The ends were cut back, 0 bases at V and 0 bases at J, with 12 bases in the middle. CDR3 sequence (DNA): TGTGCCAGCAGTTACTCGAGGACATCGAGCTCCTACAATGAGCAGTTCTTC. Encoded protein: CASSYSRTSSSYNEQFF.

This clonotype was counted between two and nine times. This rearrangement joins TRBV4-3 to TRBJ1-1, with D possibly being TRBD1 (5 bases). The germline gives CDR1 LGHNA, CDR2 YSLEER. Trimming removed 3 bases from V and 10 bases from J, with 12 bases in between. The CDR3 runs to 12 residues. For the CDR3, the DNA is TGCGCCAGCAGCCAGGGGGGTCTAGGAGCTTTCTTT. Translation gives CASSQGGLGAFF.

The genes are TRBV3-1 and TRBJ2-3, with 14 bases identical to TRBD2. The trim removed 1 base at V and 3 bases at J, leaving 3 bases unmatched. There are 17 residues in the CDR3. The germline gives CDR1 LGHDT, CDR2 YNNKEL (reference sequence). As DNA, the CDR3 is TGTGCCAGCAGCCAAGGACTAGCGGGGGGGGGGACAGATACGCAGTATTTT. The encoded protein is CASSQGLAGGGTDTQYF.

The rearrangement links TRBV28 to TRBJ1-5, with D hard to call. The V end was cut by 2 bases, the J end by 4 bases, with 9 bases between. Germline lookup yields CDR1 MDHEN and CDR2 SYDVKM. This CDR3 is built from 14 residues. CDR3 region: CASSLDEQNQPQHF. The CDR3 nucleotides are TGTGCCAGCAGTTTAGATGAACAGAATCAGCCCCAGCATTTT.

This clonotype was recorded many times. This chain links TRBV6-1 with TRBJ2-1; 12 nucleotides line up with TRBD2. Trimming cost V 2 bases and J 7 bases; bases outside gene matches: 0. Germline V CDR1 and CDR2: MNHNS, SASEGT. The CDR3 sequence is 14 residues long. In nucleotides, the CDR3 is TGTGCCAGCAGTGAACTAGCGGGGGGGAATGAGCAGTTCTTC. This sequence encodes CASSELAGGNEQFF.